Below, 8 T cell receptor beta chains from the same sample are listed, as sequenced in a study of cytomegalovirus exposure and HLA in healthy donors. Primers included in the PCR were 60 Vbeta and 13 Jbeta primers. Sequencing used immunoSEQ multiplex PCR; TCRdb keeps in-frame clones, though not all of them. This sample has about 200,000 clones, with over 65% found just once. The sequencing sample was made of PBMCs. These receptors were taken from a boy between 2 and 10 years old in good health and CMV-seronegative.

Only a few counts were recorded for this clone. This chain links TRBV19 with TRBJ1-2; D not certain. The CDR3 totals 14 residues. V lost 3 bases to trimming and J lost 4 bases, with 12 bases between them. Per germline, CDR1 LNHDA and CDR2 SQIVND (reference sequence). Here the CDR3 reads CASSILADIYGYTF. In DNA form, the CDR3 reads TGTGCCAGTAGTATTCTGGCAGACATCTATGGCTACACCTTC.

This chain uses TRBV6-5 with TRBJ2-7, with TRBD1 matching over 7 bases. V shed 0 bases, J shed 2 bases, and the junction held 1 base outside the gene matches. Germline assignment: CDR1 MNHEY and CDR2 SVGAGI. This CDR3 region has 14 residues. CDR3 nucleotide sequence: TGTGCCAGCAGTTACTCCGACAGGGCCTACGAGCAGTACTTC. Its protein product is CASSYSDRAYEQYF.

The V and J genes are TRBV2 and TRBJ2-7; 7 bases fit TRBD1. CDR1 and CDR2 (germline): SNHLY, FYNNEI. The CDR3 is made up of 16 amino acids. V trimming: 6 bases; J trimming: 3 bases; junction bases outside the gene matches: 14. CDR3 in amino acids: CASSSGLAGTDYEQYF. CDR3 nucleotides: TGTGCCAGCAGCTCAGGGCTCGCCGGGACAGACTACGAGCAGTACTTC.

The rearrangement joins TRBV7-8 to TRBJ2-1; the D gene is possibly TRBD1 (6 bases). The germline V gene encodes CDR1 SGHVS and CDR2 FQNEAQ. The germline V and J ends were trimmed by 5 bases and 2 bases, with 13 bases remaining between them. The CDR3 contains 15 residues. The CDR3 is CASSPGEGAYNEQFF. CDR3 DNA sequence: TGTGCCAGCAGCCCCGGAGAGGGGGCCTACAATGAGCAGTTCTTC. Variable domain in full (rest from reference TRBV7-8 and TRBJ2-1): GAGVSQSPRYKVAKRGQDVALRCDPISGHVSLFWYQQALGQGPEFLTYFQNEAQLDKSGLPSDRFFAERPEGSVSTLKIQRTQQEDSAVYLCASSPGEGAYNEQFFGPGTRLTVL.

This chain links TRBV5-5 with TRBJ2-3; D is unresolved. The CDR3 length is 15 residues. Germline V CDR1 and CDR2: SGHKS, YYEKEE (reference sequence). V lost 0 bases, J lost 4 bases, and 12 bases lay in between. CDR3 bases: TGTGCCAGCAGCTTGGGCTTCTCAGTGGCAGATACGCAGTATTTT. Translated, it gives CASSLGFSVADTQYF.

To note about this clone: In the same sample, other DNA sequences code for this CDR3. V is TRBV7-8 and J is TRBJ1-6; no firm D call. The germline V gene has CDR1 SGHVS and CDR2 FQNEAQ. This CDR3 contains 16 residues. V lost 5 bases, J lost 7 bases, and 18 bases lay in between. The CDR3: CASSERLTSRNSPLHF. CDR3 coding DNA: TGTGCCAGCAGCGAGAGGTTAACTTCAAGAAATTCACCCCTCCACTTT.

This clone was seen only once. This chain joins TRBV7-2 and TRBJ2-5; TRBD2 matches at 7 bases. The end of the DNA aligns better with TRBJ2-7, so the J call may be wrong. Germline lookup yields CDR1 SGHTA and CDR2 FQGNSA. The CDR3 sequence is 14 residues long. CDR3 sequence: CASSVTSASYEQYF. In DNA form, the CDR3 reads TGTGCCAGCAGCGTCACTAGCGCCTCCTACGAGCAGTACTTC.

The rearrangement uses TRBV7-2 and TRBJ1-2, with 8 bases matching TRBD1. Germline values: CDR1 SGHTA, CDR2 FQGNSA. V lost 5 bases to trimming and J lost 4 bases; unmatched junction nucleotides: 3. This CDR3 is 13 amino acids long. The CDR3 DNA sequence: TGTGCCAGCAGCAGGACAGGGTTCTATGGCTACACCTTC. This sequence encodes CASSRTGFYGYTF.